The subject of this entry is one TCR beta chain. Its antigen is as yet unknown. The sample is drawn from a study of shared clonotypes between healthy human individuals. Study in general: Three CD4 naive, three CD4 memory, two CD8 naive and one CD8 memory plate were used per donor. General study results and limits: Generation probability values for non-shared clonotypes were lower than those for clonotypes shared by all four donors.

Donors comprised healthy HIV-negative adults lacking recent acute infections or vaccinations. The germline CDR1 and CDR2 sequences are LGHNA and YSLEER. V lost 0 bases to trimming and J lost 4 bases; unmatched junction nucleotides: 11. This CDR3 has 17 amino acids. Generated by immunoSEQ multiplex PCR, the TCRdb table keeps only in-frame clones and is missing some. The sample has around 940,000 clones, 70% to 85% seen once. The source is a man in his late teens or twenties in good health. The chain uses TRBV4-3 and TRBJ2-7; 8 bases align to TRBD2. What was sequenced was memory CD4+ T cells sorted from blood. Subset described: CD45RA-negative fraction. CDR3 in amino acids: CASSQDLNGRATYEQYF. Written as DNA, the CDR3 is TGCGCCAGCAGCCAAGATCTAAACGGGAGGGCCACGTACGAGCAGTACTTC.